The source of this T cell receptor (beta chain) is a study of blood T cell repertoires in COVID-19. Measured with immunoSEQ multiplex PCR; TCRdb has only the in-frame clones, and not every one. Among roughly 500,000 clones listed, roughly nine tenths were seen once. V shed 5 bases and J 1 base; nucleotides not matched to a gene: 3. Looked up from germline, CDR1 is MNHEY and CDR2 is SVGAGI. This CDR3 has 14 residues. Sequencing was performed on PBMCs or T cells enriched from blood (not recorded which). The chain is built from TRBV6-5 and TRBJ2-5; 8 bases match TRBD1. This clonotype originated in a woman aged 60-70 years who had recovered from COVID-19. The CDR3, as DNA: TGTGCCAGCAGTCGGGACAGGCCCCAAGAGACCCAGTACTTC. Its translation is CASSRDRPQETQYF.